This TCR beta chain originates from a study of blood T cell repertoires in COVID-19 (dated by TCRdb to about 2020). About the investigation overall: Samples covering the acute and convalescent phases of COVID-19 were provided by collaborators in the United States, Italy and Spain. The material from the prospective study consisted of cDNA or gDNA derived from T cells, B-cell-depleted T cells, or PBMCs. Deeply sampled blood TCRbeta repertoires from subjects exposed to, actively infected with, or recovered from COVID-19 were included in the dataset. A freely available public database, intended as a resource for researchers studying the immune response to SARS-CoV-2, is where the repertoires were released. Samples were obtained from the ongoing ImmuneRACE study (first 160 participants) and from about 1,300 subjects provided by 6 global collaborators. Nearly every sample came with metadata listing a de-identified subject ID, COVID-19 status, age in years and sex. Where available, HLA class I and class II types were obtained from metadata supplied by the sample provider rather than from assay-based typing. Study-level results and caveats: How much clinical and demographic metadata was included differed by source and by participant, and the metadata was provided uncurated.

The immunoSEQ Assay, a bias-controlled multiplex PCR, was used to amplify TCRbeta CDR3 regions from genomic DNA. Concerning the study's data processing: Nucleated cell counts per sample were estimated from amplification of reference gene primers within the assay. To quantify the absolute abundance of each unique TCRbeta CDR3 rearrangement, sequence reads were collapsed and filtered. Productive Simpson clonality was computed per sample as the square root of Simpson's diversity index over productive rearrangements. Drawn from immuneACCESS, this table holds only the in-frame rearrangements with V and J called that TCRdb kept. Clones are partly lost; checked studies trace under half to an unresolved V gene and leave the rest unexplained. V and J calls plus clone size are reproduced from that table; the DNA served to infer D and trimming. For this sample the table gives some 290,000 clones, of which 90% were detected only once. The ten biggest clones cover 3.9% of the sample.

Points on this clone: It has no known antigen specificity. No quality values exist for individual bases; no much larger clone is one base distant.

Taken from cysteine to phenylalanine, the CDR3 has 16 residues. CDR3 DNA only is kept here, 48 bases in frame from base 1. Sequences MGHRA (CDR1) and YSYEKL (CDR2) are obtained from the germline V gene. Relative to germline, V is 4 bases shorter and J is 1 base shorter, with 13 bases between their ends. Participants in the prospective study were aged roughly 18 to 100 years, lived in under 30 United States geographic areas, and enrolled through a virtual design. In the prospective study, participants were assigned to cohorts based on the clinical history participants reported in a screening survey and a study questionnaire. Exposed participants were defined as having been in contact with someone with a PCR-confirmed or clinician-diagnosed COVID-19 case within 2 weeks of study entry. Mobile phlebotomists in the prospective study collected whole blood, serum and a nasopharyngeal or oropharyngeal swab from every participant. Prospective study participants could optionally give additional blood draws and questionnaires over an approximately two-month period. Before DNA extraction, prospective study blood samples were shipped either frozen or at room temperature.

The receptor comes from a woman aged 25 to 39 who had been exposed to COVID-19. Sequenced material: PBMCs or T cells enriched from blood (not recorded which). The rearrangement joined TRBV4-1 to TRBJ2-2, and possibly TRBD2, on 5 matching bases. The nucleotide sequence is TGCGCCAGCAGCCCTCTTGGGCGGGTGAACACCGGGGAGCTGTTTTTT. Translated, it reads CASSPLGRVNTGELFF.